These 29 T cell receptor beta chains were sequenced from one sample in a study of identical twins. TCRdb itself ran the 5' RACE reads through MiXCR, one entry per CDR3 protein. Of 1.5 million or so distinct CDR3 sequences listed, about 31% were seen once; the top ten hold about 0.25%. Sequencing was carried out using cord blood. The origin of the receptors is a newborn girl in good health.

This clonotype has more than one count but fewer than ten. V and J are TRBV20-1 and TRBJ1-5; D is uncertain. Germline CDR1 DFQATT, CDR2 SNEGSKA (reference sequence). Trimming shortened V by 0 bases and J by 5 bases, and 8 bases separated the two germline ends. The CDR3 has 13 residues. CDR3 loop: CSAREGRDQPQHF. CDR3 DNA: TGCAGTGCTAGAGAAGGGAGGGATCAGCCCCAGCATTTT.

This chain joins TRBV11-2 and TRBJ2-4; D might be TRBD1 (7 bases). Between the trimmed V and J ends, which lost 7 bases and 0 bases, there was a span of 22 bases. The germline CDR1 and CDR2 sequences are SGHAT and FQNNGV. The CDR3 length is 18 residues. The CDR3 DNA reads as TGTGCCAGCACGAGGCGGGGACAGCATCCTCTAGCCAAAAACATTCAGTACTTC. Its translation: CASTRRGQHPLAKNIQYF.

The chain combines TRBV3-1 with TRBJ2-1; 7 bases match TRBD2. The J call could be wrong; TRBJ2-7 is a better fit for the DNA end. Germline V lookup: CDR1 LGHDT, CDR2 YNNKEL (reference sequence). The length of the CDR3 is 14 residues. In DNA form, the CDR3 reads TGTGCCAGCAGCCAAGGGACTAGATACAATGAGCAGTACTTC. This sequence encodes CASSQGTRYNEQYF.

This chain joins TRBV3-1 and TRBJ2-1, with TRBD1 matching over 7 bases. The DNA end favors TRBJ2-7, so the J call may be wrong. The germline V gene encodes CDR1 LGHDT and CDR2 YNNKEL (reference sequence). There are 15 residues in the CDR3. This CDR3 is CASSQDRGSHNEQYF. The CDR3 DNA is TGTGCCAGCAGCCAAGACAGGGGGTCCCACAATGAGCAGTACTTC.

This clonotype showed up just once. The chain's CDR3 is CASSWGKDTEAFF. The CDR3 nucleotides are TGTGCCAGCAGCTGGGGGAAGGACACTGAAGCTTTCTTT. This chain links TRBV6-4 with TRBJ1-1, with a possible D match to TRBD1 (5 bases). The V end was cut by 6 bases, the J end by 3 bases, with 11 bases between. This CDR3 has 13 residues. Germline CDR1 MRHNA, CDR2 SNTAGT.

V and J are TRBV13 and TRBJ2-3; D gene ambiguous. The CDR3 is made up of 17 amino acids. V was shortened by 0 bases and J by 0 bases, with 13 bases between the two germline ends. The germline V gene encodes CDR1 PRHDT and CDR2 FYEKMQ (reference sequence). The CDR3 loop reads CASSLGWRHLSTDTQYF. CDR3 in DNA: TGTGCCAGCAGCTTAGGGTGGCGGCATCTGAGCACAGATACGCAGTATTTT.

The gene calls are TRBV6-1 and TRBJ2-1, with TRBD1 matching 11 bases. CDR1 is MNHNS and CDR2 is SASEGT in the germline V gene. J gave up 10 bases and V 7 bases, and 18 bases lay outside the gene matches. This CDR3 spans 17 amino acids. Written as DNA, the CDR3 is TGTGCCAGCACTCTCCATCGGGGGACAGGGGGACCTATCGAGCAGTTCTTC. This gives the protein CASTLHRGTGGPIEQFF.

This clonotype has just a few counts. This chain uses TRBV28 with TRBJ2-7; the D gene is possibly TRBD2 (5 bases). V lost 3 bases to trimming and J lost 3 bases, with 12 bases between them. Germline assignment: CDR1 MDHEN and CDR2 SYDVKM. The CDR3 spans 14 residues. The CDR3 DNA reads TGTGCCAGCAGTTTGGTTAGCGTTGTCTACGAGCAGTACTTC. The encoded protein is CASSLVSVVYEQYF.

The CDR3 loop is CASRKGTGKPQETQYF. The CDR3 DNA is TGTGCCAGCAGAAAAGGGACAGGGAAACCCCAAGAGACCCAGTACTTC. V is TRBV28 and J is TRBJ2-5; 9 nucleotides agree with TRBD1. Germline V gene sequence: CDR1 MDHEN, CDR2 SYDVKM. V shed 6 bases, J shed 1 base, and the junction held 9 bases outside the gene matches. This CDR3 comprises 16 residues.

In this sample, this clonotype turned up a few times. The chain has TRBV4-1 and TRBJ1-5; D gene ambiguous. CDR1 and CDR2 (germline): MGHRA, YSYEKL. This CDR3 spans 12 amino acids. V was shortened by 0 bases and J by 11 bases, with 8 bases between the two germline ends. The CDR3 bases are TGCGCCAGCAGCCAAGATGGTTGGGCCCAGCATTTT. Translating it yields CASSQDGWAQHF.

The chain employs TRBV19 and TRBJ2-1; 8 bases fit TRBD2. Germline lookup yields CDR1 LNHDA and CDR2 SQIVND (reference sequence). J gave up 10 bases and V 5 bases, and 7 bases lay outside the gene matches. This CDR3 has 13 amino acids. CDR3 nucleotide sequence: TGTGCCAGTAGTTCAACTAGCGGCTACGAGCAGTTCTTC. This gives the protein CASSSTSGYEQFF.

This clonotype came up a few times. The genes are TRBV6-6 and TRBJ1-2; D ambiguous. Looked up from germline, CDR1 is MNHNY and CDR2 is SVGAGI (reference sequence). This CDR3 is built from 9 residues. Deletions cut 9 bases from V and 6 bases from J, with 5 bases between. CDR3 in amino acids: CASYDGYTF. The CDR3 coding sequence is TGTGCCAGTTATGATGGCTACACCTTC.

This clonotype was recorded many times. V usage is TRBV12-3 or TRBV12-4 and J usage is TRBJ1-2; TRBD1 matches 7 bases. J gave up 1 base and V 10 bases, and 3 bases lay outside the gene matches. The CDR3 extends over 12 amino acids. The CDR3 nucleotides are TGTGCCACCCGACAGGGTAACTATGGCTACACCTTC. This encodes CATRQGNYGYTF.

The rearrangement links TRBV11-2 to TRBJ2-3; a possible D gene is TRBD2 (5 bases). Germline CDR1 and CDR2: SGHAT and FQNNGV. V lost 3 bases and J lost 1, with 17 bases in between. This CDR3 has 17 amino acids. CDR3: CASSFSFGARGTDTQYF. As DNA, the CDR3 is TGTGCCAGCAGCTTCAGTTTCGGTGCGCGGGGCACAGATACGCAGTATTTT.

Only a few counts were recorded for this clonotype. This sequence joins TRBV20-1 and TRBJ1-1; no clear D. The CDR3 covers 13 residues. Germline CDR1 DFQATT, CDR2 SNEGSKA (reference sequence). Deletions cut 2 bases from V and 7 bases from J, with 14 bases between. CDR3 in amino acids: CSARTPPPVEAFF. Here the CDR3 DNA reads TGCAGTGCTAGAACCCCACCGCCCGTTGAAGCTTTCTTT.

The chain is built from TRBV11-1 and TRBJ2-7, with 9 bases matching TRBD2. The V gene's germline CDR1 is SGHAT and CDR2 FQDESV (reference sequence). V gave up 5 bases and J gave up 2 bases; unmatched junction bases: 4. The CDR3 totals 14 residues. The CDR3 spells CASSDRTSAYEQYF. The CDR3 bases are TGTGCCAGCAGCGACAGGACTAGCGCCTACGAGCAGTACTTC.

There are a few counts of this clonotype. The chain combines TRBV28 with TRBJ2-4; tentative D call: TRBD1 (5 bases). This CDR3 spans 13 amino acids. The germline V gene has CDR1 MDHEN and CDR2 SYDVKM. The V gene lost 7 bases and the J gene lost 6 bases, with 13 bases spanning the gap. The CDR3 sequence is CASNTLGANIQYF. As DNA, the CDR3 is TGTGCCAGCAACACTCTAGGGGCAAACATTCAGTACTTC.

This clonotype has ten or more counts. The J gene is TRBJ2-4, the V gene TRBV9; D is ambiguous. The CDR3 contains 15 residues. Trimming left V 2 bases short and J 0 bases short, with 9 bases between. CDR1 is SGDLS, CDR2 YYNGEE, per germline. The CDR3 sequence is CASSVSALAKNIQYF. CDR3 DNA sequence: TGTGCCAGCAGCGTGAGCGCGTTAGCCAAAAACATTCAGTACTTC.

This clonotype was seen a handful of times. J is TRBJ1-1 and V is TRBV10-3; 9 nucleotides align to TRBD1. V was pared by 8 bases and J by 11 bases, with 15 bases of the junction left unmatched. CDR1 and CDR2 (germline): ENHRY, SYGVKD. This CDR3 contains 14 residues. This CDR3 is CAIHTEPGTGHAFF. CDR3 nucleotides: TGTGCCATCCACACTGAGCCCGGGACAGGGCATGCTTTCTTT.

The chain couples TRBV6-6 to TRBJ2-3; D may be TRBD2 (6 bases). The CDR3 totals 15 residues. Germline V gives CDR1 MNHNY, CDR2 SVGAGI (reference sequence). With 7 bases removed from V and 7 bases from J, the gap between germline ends came to 21 bases. The DNA for the CDR3 is TGTGCCAGCAATGGGAGGAGGAGAGGCTCTCATACGCAGTATTTT. As protein: CASNGRRRGSHTQYF.

There are a few counts of this clonotype. The chain carries TRBV11-1 and TRBJ1-1, with 11 bases matching TRBD1. Germline trimming cut 2 bases from V and 6 bases from J; bases unmatched to any gene: 5. Germline assignment: CDR1 SGHAT and CDR2 FQDESV (reference sequence). This CDR3 spans 15 amino acids. The CDR3: CASSLTRDRGSEAFF. DNA for the CDR3: TGTGCCAGCAGCTTAACGAGGGACAGGGGGTCTGAAGCTTTCTTT.

This clonotype was picked up one time. The junction departs from germline at one end; a sequencing error may be responsible. The V gene is TRBV29-1, the J gene TRBJ2-7, with D possibly being TRBD2 (5 bases). The closer fit of TRBJ2-5 to the DNA end suggests the J call may be wrong. The CDR3 is 13 residues long. Germline CDR1 reads SQVTM; CDR2 reads ANQGSEA. The CDR3 DNA reads TGCAGCGTTGGCTCCGGGATCCAAGGGACCCAGTACTTC. Translation gives CSVGSGIQGTQYF.

The rearrangement uses TRBV5-1 and TRBJ2-7; the D is unclear. The germline gives CDR1 SGHRS, CDR2 YFSETQ. Deletions cut 0 bases from V and 2 bases from J, with 12 bases between. The CDR3 has 15 amino acids. CDR3 sequence: CASSLAGQFPYEQYF. The CDR3 DNA is TGCGCCAGCAGCTTGGCCGGGCAGTTCCCCTACGAGCAGTACTTC.

This clonotype was found a few times. The chain links TRBV5-1 to TRBJ1-2; D call uncertain. Trimming removed 1 base from V and 6 bases from J, with 13 bases in between. The CDR3 is made up of 14 amino acids. CDR1 is SGHRS, CDR2 YFSETQ, per germline. The CDR3 loop is CASSLKDRPDGYTF. CDR3 nucleotide sequence: TGCGCCAGCAGCTTGAAAGACCGGCCCGATGGCTACACCTTC.

The genes are TRBV20-1 and TRBJ2-1; the D gene is possibly TRBD2 (6 bases). The DNA end is more similar to TRBJ2-7, so the J call may be wrong. CDR1 is DFQATT, CDR2 SNEGSKA, per germline (reference sequence). CDR3 length equals 14 residues. CDR3 sequence (DNA): TGCAGTGTCAAAATAACGGGACTGTACAATGAGCAGTACTTC. It yields the protein CSVKITGLYNEQYF.

The rearrangement links TRBV7-2 to TRBJ2-4, with TRBD2 identical over 7 bases. The DNA end is a closer match to TRBJ2-7, so the J assignment may be wrong. CDR1 is SGHTA, CDR2 FQGNSA, per germline. The CDR3 runs 16 residues. The CDR3, as DNA: TGTGCCAGCAGCTTAGGGACGCGGGGGAAATCCTACGAGCAGTACTTC. Its protein product is CASSLGTRGKSYEQYF.

This clonotype was counted only a few times. J is TRBJ1-6 and V is TRBV9; D may be TRBD1 (6 bases). V was pared by 4 bases and J by 5 bases, with 13 bases between. This CDR3 comprises 15 residues. Germline V gene sequence: CDR1 SGDLS, CDR2 YYNGEE. The chain's CDR3 is CASSNRDTDNSPLHF. In DNA, the CDR3 is TGTGCCAGCAGCAACCGGGACACCGATAATTCACCCCTCCACTTT.

This rearrangement joins TRBV7-2 to TRBJ1-2; the match to TRBD1 covers 7 bases. Germline trimming cut 1 base from V and 2 bases from J; bases unmatched to any gene: 4. Germline V gene data show CDR1 as SGHTA and CDR2 as FQGNSA. The CDR3 totals 15 residues. CDR3 nucleotides: TGTGCCAGCAGCTTAGAGACAGGGACCAACTATGGCTACACCTTC. This sequence encodes CASSLETGTNYGYTF.

The chain is built from TRBV12-3 or TRBV12-4 and TRBJ2-2; D is unresolved. V lost 5 bases and J lost 4, with 11 bases in between. The CDR3 has 14 residues. The CDR3 DNA follows: TGTGCCAGCAGTGTAATCCGAGGCACCGGGGAGCTGTTTTTT. Translating gives CASSVIRGTGELFF.